The 9 T cell receptor beta chains below all came from one sample that was sequenced in a study of response to subunit inactivated influenza vaccine (dated by TCRdb to 2017 to 2018). Libraries came from RT-PCR. These reads were obtained on an Illumina HiSeq 2500. Through fastp at Q25 and MiXCR, TCRdb rebuilt clones from the public reads, retaining in-frame beta chains. Each record represents a unique CDR3 protein, reported with the most common genes and DNA among its rows. In all, the sample holds under 800,000 distinct CDR3 sequences, and around 14% of those were seen once. The biggest ten clones account for approximately 7% of the sample. This specimen consisted of PBMCs from blood, obtained 14 days before vaccination. These TCRs come from a man aged 50-60 years who received an inactivated influenza vaccine. Donor details come from another sample of the same person, matched by shared clones.

The chain links TRBV27 to TRBJ2-5, with D perhaps given as TRBD1 or TRBD2 (5 bases each). The ends were cut back, 7 bases at V and 5 bases at J, with 14 bases in the middle. Germline V gene lookup returns CDR1 MNHEY and CDR2 SMNVEV (reference sequence). The CDR3 extends over 13 amino acids. The CDR3 DNA is TGTGCCAGCAAACGGGACCCCTGGGAGACCCAGTACTTC. Protein: CASKRDPWETQYF.

On this clonotype itself: Sequence at one end of the junction differs from germline and may be a read error. The chain joins TRBV11-2 to TRBJ2-7; TRBD1 matches 8 bases. From germline, CDR1 is SGHAT and CDR2 FQNNGV. The CDR3 runs 15 residues. The CDR3 sequence is CASGLGGQGAYEQYF. CDR3 nucleotide sequence: TGTGCCAGCGGCTTAGGCGGGCAGGGGGCTTACGAGCAGTACTTC.

This clonotype was counted ten times or more. The rearrangement links TRBV20-1 to TRBJ2-3; TRBD2 might be the D (6 bases). The CDR3 length is 15 residues. In germline, CDR1 is DFQATT, CDR2 SNEGSKA (reference sequence). Trimming took 6 bases from V and 6 from J, leaving 22 bases between them. CDR3 region: CSAPRAGSPGDTQYF. The CDR3 DNA follows: TGCAGTGCCCCCCGTGCGGGGTCACCAGGGGATACGCAGTATTTT.

The chain links TRBV20-1 to TRBJ1-6; D call uncertain. This CDR3 region has 15 residues. The germline V and J ends were trimmed by 6 bases and 0 bases, with 12 bases remaining between them. Germline-derived CDR1 and CDR2 are DFQATT and SNEGSKA (reference sequence). The CDR3 loop reads CSAPASASYNSPLHF. The CDR3 nucleotides read TGCAGTGCCCCGGCCTCGGCCTCCTATAATTCACCCCTCCACTTT.

The chain links TRBV5-6 to TRBJ1-5; TRBD1 aligns across 9 bases. Germline assignment: CDR1 SGHDT and CDR2 YYEEEE. This CDR3 contains 17 residues. After removal of 4 bases from V and 3 bases from J, the junction contained 11 bases not matched to a gene. Here the CDR3 DNA reads TGTGCCAGCAGCCTAAGTCCCGGGACAGGGCTCAATCAGCCCCAGCATTTT. This translates into CASSLSPGTGLNQPQHF.

V gene TRBV5-1 combines with J gene TRBJ2-5, with 7 nucleotides matching TRBD2. CDR1 and CDR2 from the germline V gene are SGHRS and YFSETQ. The CDR3 is 15 residues long. J was trimmed by 5 bases and V by 2 bases; bases with no gene match: 9. CDR3 residues: CASSFQEGEGETQYF. The CDR3 nucleotides are TGCGCCAGCAGCTTCCAGGAAGGGGAGGGGGAGACCCAGTACTTC.

This clonotype was seen a handful of times. This rearrangement joins TRBV6-2 or TRBV6-3 to TRBJ1-1, with 8 positions matching TRBD1. Germline V gene data show CDR1 as MNHEY and CDR2 as SVGEGT. CDR3 size: 14 residues. V shed 6 bases and J 0 bases; nucleotides not matched to a gene: 3. DNA for the CDR3: TGTGCCAGCAGCCAGGGGGCGGTGAACACTGAAGCTTTCTTT. It specifies CASSQGAVNTEAFF.

This chain connects TRBV20-1 to TRBJ1-5; 10 positions agree with TRBD1. CDR3 length: 14 amino acids. Germline V gives CDR1 DFQATT, CDR2 SNEGSKA (reference sequence). Germline trimming cut 4 bases from V and 6 bases from J; bases unmatched to any gene: 6. CDR3 in DNA: TGCAGTGCTACCGGGACAGGGGCCACTCAGCCCCAGCATTTT. As protein: CSATGTGATQPQHF.

This clonotype has a count of ten or more. This rearrangement joins TRBV5-1 to TRBJ2-3, with D possibly TRBD1 on 6 matching bases. The germline V gene has CDR1 SGHRS and CDR2 YFSETQ. Between the trimmed V and J ends, which lost 3 bases and 13 bases, there was a span of 12 bases. This CDR3 is 11 amino acids long. The CDR3 here is CASSYDRMEYF. The CDR3 region has the DNA TGCGCCAGCAGCTACGACAGGATGGAGTATTTT.